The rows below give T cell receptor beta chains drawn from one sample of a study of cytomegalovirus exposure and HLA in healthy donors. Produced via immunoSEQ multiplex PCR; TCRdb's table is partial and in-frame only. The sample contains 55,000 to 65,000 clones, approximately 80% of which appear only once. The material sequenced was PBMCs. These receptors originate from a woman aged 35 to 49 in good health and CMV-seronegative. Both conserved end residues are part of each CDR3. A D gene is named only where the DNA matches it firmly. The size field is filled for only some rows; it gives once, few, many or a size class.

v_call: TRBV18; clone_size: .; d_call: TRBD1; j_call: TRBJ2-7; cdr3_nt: TGTGCCAGCTCACCACCGGTGGGACAGGGCGGGTCCGAGCAGTACTTC; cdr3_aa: CASSPPVGQGGSEQYF
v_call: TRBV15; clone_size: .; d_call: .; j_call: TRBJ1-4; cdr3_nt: TGTGCCACCAGCAGAGAGGGTTCGGGTGAAAAACTGTTTTTT; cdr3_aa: CATSREGSGEKLFF
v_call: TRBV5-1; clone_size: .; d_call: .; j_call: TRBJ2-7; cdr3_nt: TGCGCCAGCAGCCATAACAGGGCTGCCTACGAGCAGTACTTC; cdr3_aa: CASSHNRAAYEQYF
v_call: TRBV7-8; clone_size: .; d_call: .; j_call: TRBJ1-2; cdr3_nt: TGTGCCAGCAGCTTAACGGACACGGCTAACTATGGCTACACCTTC; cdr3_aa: CASSLTDTANYGYTF
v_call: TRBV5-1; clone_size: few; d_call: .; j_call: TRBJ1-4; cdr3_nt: TGCGCCAGCAGCTTAGCACAGGGCGGTGAAAAACTGTTTTTT; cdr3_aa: CASSLAQGGEKLFF
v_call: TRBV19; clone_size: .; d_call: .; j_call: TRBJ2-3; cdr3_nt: TGTGCCAGCTCTAGAGCCAGCACAGATACGCAGTATTTT; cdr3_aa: CASSRASTDTQYF
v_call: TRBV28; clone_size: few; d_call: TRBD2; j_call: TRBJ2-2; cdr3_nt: TGTGCCAGCAGGACGGGACTAGCGGGCACCGGGGAGCTGTTTTTT; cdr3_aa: CASRTGLAGTGELFF
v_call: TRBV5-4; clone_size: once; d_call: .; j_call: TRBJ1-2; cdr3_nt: TGTGCCAGCAGCCCGGGGGGCGGACCCCAGTATGGCTACACCTTC; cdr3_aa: CASSPGGGPQYGYTF
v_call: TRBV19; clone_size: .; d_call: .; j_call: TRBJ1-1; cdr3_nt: TGTGCCAGTAGTCGGCGGGGGAACACTGAAGCTTTCTTT; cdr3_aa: CASSRRGNTEAFF
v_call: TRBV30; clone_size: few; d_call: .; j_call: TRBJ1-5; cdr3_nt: TGTGCCTGGAGTCGAACCCCCCCACAGGGAAATCAGCCCCAGCATTTT; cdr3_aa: CAWSRTPPQGNQPQHF
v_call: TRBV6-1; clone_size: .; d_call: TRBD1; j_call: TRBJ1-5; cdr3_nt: TGTGCCAGCAGCCTCCAAACGACAGGGGATCAGCCCCAGCATTTT; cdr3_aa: CASSLQTTGDQPQHF
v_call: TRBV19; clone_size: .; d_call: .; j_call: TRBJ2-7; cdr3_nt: TGTGCCAGTCAAAAGGGCCAGGGGTTAAGCTCCTACGAGCAGTACTTC; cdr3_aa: CASQKGQGLSSYEQYF
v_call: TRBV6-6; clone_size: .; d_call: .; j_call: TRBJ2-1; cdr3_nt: TGTGCCAGCAGTTGGCCCGGGGACTCTTATGAGCAGTTCTTC; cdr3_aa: CASSWPGDSYEQFF
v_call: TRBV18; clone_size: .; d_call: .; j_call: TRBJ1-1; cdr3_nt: TGTGCCAGCTCACCACCGAGGGCAACTGAAGCTTTCTTT; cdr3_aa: CASSPPRATEAFF
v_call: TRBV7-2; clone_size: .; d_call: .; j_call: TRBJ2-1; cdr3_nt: TGTGCCAGCAGCCGTGGTGGGGGTACGGGAGCCTCCTACAATGAGCAGTTCTTC; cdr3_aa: CASSRGGGTGASYNEQFF
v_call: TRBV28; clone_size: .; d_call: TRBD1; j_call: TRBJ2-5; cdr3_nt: TGTGCCAGCACCCTTGCCGGGACAGGGATCGAGACCCAGTACTTC; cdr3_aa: CASTLAGTGIETQYF
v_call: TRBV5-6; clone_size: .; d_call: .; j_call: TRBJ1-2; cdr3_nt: TGTGCCAGCAGCTACCGAGGGGGTAGCTATTATGGCTACACCTTC; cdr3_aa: CASSYRGGSYYGYTF
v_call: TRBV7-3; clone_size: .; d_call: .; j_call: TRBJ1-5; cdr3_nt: TGTGCCAGCAGCTTCGGGAACAGCAATCAGCCCCAGCATTTT; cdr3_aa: CASSFGNSNQPQHF
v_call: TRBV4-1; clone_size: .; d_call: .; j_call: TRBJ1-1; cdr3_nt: TGCGCCAGCAGCCAAGGTTCAGGTCCCAACACTGAAGCTTTCTTT; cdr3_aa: CASSQGSGPNTEAFF
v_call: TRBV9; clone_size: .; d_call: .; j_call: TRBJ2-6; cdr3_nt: TGTGCCAGCAGGGGGGGTGGGGCCAACGTCCTGACTTTC; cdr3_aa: CASRGGGANVLTF
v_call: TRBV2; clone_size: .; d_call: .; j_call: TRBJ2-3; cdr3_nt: TGTGCCAGACTCTCCTCCGACTTCAGCACAGATACGCAGTATTTT; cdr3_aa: CARLSSDFSTDTQYF
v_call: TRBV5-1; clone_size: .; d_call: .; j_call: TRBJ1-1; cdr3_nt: TGCGCCAGCAGCGAAGGGTCCGGGGGAGACACTGAAGCTTTCTTT; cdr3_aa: CASSEGSGGDTEAFF
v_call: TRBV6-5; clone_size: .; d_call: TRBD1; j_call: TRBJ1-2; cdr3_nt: TGTGCCAGCAGTTTGCGACAGGGGGCCCTCTATGGCTACACCTTC; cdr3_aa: CASSLRQGALYGYTF
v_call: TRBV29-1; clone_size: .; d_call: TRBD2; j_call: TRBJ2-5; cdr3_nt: TGCAGCGTTGTAGGACTAGCGGGAGTGGGAGAGACCCAGTACTTC; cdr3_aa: CSVVGLAGVGETQYF
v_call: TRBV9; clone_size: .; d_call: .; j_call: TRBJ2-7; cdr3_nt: TGTGCCAGCAGCGTCGGAGAAAGGTCCTACGAGCAGTACTTC; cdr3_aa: CASSVGERSYEQYF